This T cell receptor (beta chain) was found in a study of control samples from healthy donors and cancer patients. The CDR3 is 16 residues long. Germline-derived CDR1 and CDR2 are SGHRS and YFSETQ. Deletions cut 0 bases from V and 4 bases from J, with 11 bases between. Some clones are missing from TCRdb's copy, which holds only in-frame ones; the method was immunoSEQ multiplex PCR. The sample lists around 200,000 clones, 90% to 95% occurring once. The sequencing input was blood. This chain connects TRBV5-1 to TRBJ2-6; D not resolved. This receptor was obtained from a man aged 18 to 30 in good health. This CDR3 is CASSLEGSSGANVLTF. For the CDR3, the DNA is TGCGCCAGCAGCTTGGAAGGTTCCTCCGGGGCCAACGTCCTGACTTTC.